This TCR beta chain was captured in a study of CD8 T cells in ankylosing spondylitis. Study observations and caveats: A TCR beta motif of under ten highly homologous variants seemed to mark ankylosing spondylitis blood. Disease-linked clones had a CD8+ phenotype and relatively low frequency in peripheral blood.

This CDR3 spans 16 amino acids. Trimming took off 4 bases at V and 8 bases at J, with 21 bases between the two ends. The germline gives CDR1 SGHAT, CDR2 FQNNGV. This clonotype was observed a few times. The antigen remains unidentified. The TCR beta libraries were generated through quantitative 5'-RACE incorporating molecular barcodes. Each CDR3 protein is one row after TCRdb ran MiXCR on the 5' RACE reads. The data contain 670,000 or so distinct CDR3 sequences, about 20% of them singletons. The genes are TRBV11-2 and TRBJ2-1, with a possible D match to TRBD1 (6 bases). Sequencing was performed on blood, either unsorted or a sorted T cell fraction (not recorded which). The TCR was taken from a male donor with ankylosing spondylitis. Here the CDR3 reads CASSSAGQKLGDEQFF. CDR3 sequence (DNA): TGTGCCAGCAGCTCGGCTGGACAGAAACTTGGGGATGAGCAGTTCTTC.